Sequencing of this TCR beta chain was carried out in a study of identical twins. Study-wide points: Twins shared out-of-frame alpha sequences with excess low generation probability.

A universal primer site arose from template switching, and cDNA bore unique molecular identifiers. MiXCR was run by TCRdb on the 5' RACE reads, yielding one entry per CDR3 protein. The sample yields 1.5 million to 2 million distinct CDR3 sequences, about 32% seen once. This CDR3 region has 14 residues. The J segment lost 0 bases and the V segment lost 7 bases, leaving 8 bases of the junction unmatched. From germline, CDR1 is DFQATT and CDR2 SNEGSKA (reference sequence). As to this clonotype: No antigen is known for it.

The chain links TRBV20-1 to TRBJ2-7; 8 bases are a match to TRBD2. This clonotype was obtained from a newborn girl in good health. The sample was cord blood. The CDR3 DNA is TGCAGTGTTTCCGGGACTAGTTTCTCCTACGAGCAGTACTTC. It specifies CSVSGTSFSYEQYF.